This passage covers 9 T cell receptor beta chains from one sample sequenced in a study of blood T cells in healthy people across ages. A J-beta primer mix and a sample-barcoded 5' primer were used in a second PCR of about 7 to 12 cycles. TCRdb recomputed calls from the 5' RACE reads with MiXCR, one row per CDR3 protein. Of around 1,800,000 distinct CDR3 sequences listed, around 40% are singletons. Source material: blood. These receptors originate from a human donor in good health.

The CDR3 DNA is TGTGCCAGCAGCCCCTTTGATAGCGGGGGTGGTGAGCAGTTCTTC. This gives the protein CASSPFDSGGGEQFF. The chain joins TRBV7-2 to TRBJ2-1; TRBD2 aligns across 9 bases. The CDR3 has 15 amino acids. Looked up from germline, CDR1 is SGHTA and CDR2 is FQGNSA. With 5 bases clipped from V and 9 bases from J, the junction kept 11 bases outside the gene matches.

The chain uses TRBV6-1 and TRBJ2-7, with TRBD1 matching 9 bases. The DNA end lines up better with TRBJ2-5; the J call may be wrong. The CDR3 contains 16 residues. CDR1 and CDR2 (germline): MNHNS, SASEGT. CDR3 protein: CASSGRTGATSQTQYF. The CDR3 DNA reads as TGTGCCAGCAGTGGACGGACAGGGGCAACAAGCCAGACCCAGTACTTC.

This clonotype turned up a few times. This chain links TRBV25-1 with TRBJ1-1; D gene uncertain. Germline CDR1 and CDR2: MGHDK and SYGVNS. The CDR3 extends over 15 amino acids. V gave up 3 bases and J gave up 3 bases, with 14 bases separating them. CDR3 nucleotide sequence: TGTGCCAGCAGTGATGGAAGGGAGGGCGACACTGAAGCTTTCTTT. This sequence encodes CASSDGREGDTEAFF.

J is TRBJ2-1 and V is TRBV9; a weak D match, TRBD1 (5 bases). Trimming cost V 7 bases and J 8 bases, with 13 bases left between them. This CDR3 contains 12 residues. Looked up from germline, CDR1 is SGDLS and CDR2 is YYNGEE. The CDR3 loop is CASDSPFDEQFF. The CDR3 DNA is TGTGCCAGCGACAGCCCCTTCGATGAGCAGTTCTTC.

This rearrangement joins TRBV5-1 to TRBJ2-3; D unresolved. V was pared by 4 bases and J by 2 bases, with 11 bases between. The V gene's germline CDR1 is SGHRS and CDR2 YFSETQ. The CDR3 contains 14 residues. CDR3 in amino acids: CASSPSQFTDTQYF. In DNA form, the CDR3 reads TGCGCCAGCAGCCCTTCACAATTCACAGATACGCAGTATTTT.

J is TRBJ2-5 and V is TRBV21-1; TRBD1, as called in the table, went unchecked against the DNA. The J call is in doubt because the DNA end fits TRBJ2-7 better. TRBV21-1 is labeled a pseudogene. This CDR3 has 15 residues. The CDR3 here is CASSKDEGAGDEQYF. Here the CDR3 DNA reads TGTGCCAGCAGCAAAGATGAGGGGGCCGGTGACGAGCAGTACTTC.

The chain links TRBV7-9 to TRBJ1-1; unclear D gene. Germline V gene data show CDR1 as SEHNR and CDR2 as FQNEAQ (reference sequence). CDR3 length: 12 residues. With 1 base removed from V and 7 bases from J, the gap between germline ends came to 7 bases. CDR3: CASSLENREAFF. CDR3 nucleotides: TGTGCCAGCAGCTTAGAAAACCGTGAAGCTTTCTTT.

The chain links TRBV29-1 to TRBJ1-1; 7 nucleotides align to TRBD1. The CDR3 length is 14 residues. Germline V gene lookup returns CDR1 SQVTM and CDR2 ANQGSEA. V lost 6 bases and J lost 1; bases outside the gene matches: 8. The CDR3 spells CSVEGQFRNTEAFF. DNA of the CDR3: TGCAGCGTCGAGGGACAGTTCAGGAACACTGAAGCTTTCTTT.

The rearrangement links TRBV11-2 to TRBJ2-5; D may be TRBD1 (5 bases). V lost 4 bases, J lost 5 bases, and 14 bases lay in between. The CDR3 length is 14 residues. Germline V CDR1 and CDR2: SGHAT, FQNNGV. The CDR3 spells CASSSIGVGETQYF. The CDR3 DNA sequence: TGTGCCAGCAGCTCAATAGGGGTGGGGGAGACCCAGTACTTC.